The rows below give T cell receptor beta chains drawn from one sample of a study of blood T cell repertoires in COVID-19. Sequencing was performed with immunoSEQ multiplex PCR; in TCRdb, only in-frame clones are kept and a portion is missing. This repertoire shows 9,000 to 13,000 clones, around 78% found once; its top ten account for about 13%. Sequencing input: peripheral blood. All receptors come from a human donor in a cohort sampled during active COVID-19. The CDR3 runs from the conserved cysteine through the conserved F or W. D genes are given only for firm matches. Size values are once, few and many counts, or a class for expanded clones, and some rows have none.

>TRBD2|TRBV15|TRBJ2-7|NA
TGTGCCACCAGCAGAGATGGGGTAAGGACTAGCGGGAGTGTGTACGAGCAGTACTTC
CATSRDGVRTSGSVYEQYF
>NA|TRBV23-1|TRBJ2-6|NA
TGCGCCAGCAGTCAGGCCAGGCGCCCGGGGGGGGCCAACGTCCTGACTTTC
CASSQARRPGGANVLTF
>NA|TRBV5-1|TRBJ2-3|NA
TGCGCCAGCAGCTTGGGGTACACCGGGATTAGCACAGATACGCAGTATTTT
CASSLGYTGISTDTQYF
>TRBD2|TRBV7-9|TRBJ2-7|few
TGTGCCAGCAGCTCCTCTCGGGGTCTAGCGGCCTACGAGCAGTACTTC
CASSSSRGLAAYEQYF
>NA|TRBV3-1/TRBV3-2|TRBJ2-7|NA
TGTGCCAGCAGCCAAGATCCGGGTTACGAGCAGTACTTC
CASSQDPGYEQYF
>TRBD1|TRBV15|TRBJ1-5|NA
TGTGCCACCAGCAGAGATCCGACAGGGACGCAGCCCCAGCATTTT
CATSRDPTGTQPQHF
>NA|TRBV6-5|TRBJ2-5|few
TGTGCCAGCAGTTATACGATTAGCAGACAAGAGACCCAGTACTTC
CASSYTISRQETQYF
>NA|TRBV20-1|TRBJ2-1|NA
TGCAGTGCTTTTAGGGGAAGGGAGCAGTTCTTC
CSAFRGREQFF
>TRBD1|TRBV4-1|TRBJ2-1|NA
TGCGCCAGCAGCCAAGGCGACAGGGCGAGCTCCTACAATGAGCAGTTCTTC
CASSQGDRASSYNEQFF
>TRBD1|TRBV5-1|TRBJ1-2|NA
TGCGCCAGCAGCTTGGGACAGGGGACGGATGGCTACACCTTC
CASSLGQGTDGYTF